The 30 T cell receptor beta chains below were found in one sample sequenced in a study of blood T cell repertoires in COVID-19. The data were produced by immunoSEQ multiplex PCR, yet TCRdb's version contains in-frame clones alone and is incomplete. The sample includes 250,000 to 350,000 clones, around 91% seen only once; the top ten take over 2%. Sequenced input: PBMCs or T cells enriched from blood (not recorded which). The receptors stem from a woman under 30 who had recovered from COVID-19.

V and J are TRBV7-9 and TRBJ1-2, with D possibly matching TRBD1 (5 bases). Germline V gene sequence: CDR1 SEHNR, CDR2 FQNEAQ (reference sequence). The V and J ends lost 1 base and 8 bases respectively, with 11 bases between them. The CDR3 length is 13 residues. CDR3 residues: CASSLDRGWGYTF. The CDR3 DNA is TGTGCCAGCAGCTTAGACCGGGGGTGGGGCTACACCTTC. The variable domain in full, with the rest retrieved from reference TRBV7-9 and TRBJ1-2, is DTGVSQNPRHKITKRGQNVTFRCDPISEHNRLYWYRQTLGQGPEFLTYFQNEAQLEKSRLLSDRFSAERPKGSFSTLEIQRTEQGDSAMYLCASSLDRGWGYTFGSGTRLTVV.

The CDR3, as DNA: TGTGCCACCAGCAGATCATTAGGACAGGCCTCTGGGGCCAACGTCCTGACTTTC. Translation gives CATSRSLGQASGANVLTF. This chain uses TRBV15 with TRBJ2-6, with 7 bases lining up with TRBD1. Trimming took 2 bases from V and 0 from J; bases not matched to a gene: 7. Germline lookup yields CDR1 LNHNV and CDR2 YYDKDF (reference sequence). The CDR3 has 18 residues.

The rearrangement joins TRBV27 to TRBJ1-6, with no clear D. The V end was cut by 2 bases, the J end by 11 bases, with 13 bases between. CDR1 MNHEY and CDR2 SMNVEV come from the germline V gene (reference sequence). The length of the CDR3 is 14 residues. CDR3 sequence (DNA): TGTGCCAGCAGTTTACACTTCCGGGATACACCCCTCCACTTT. It is translated as CASSLHFRDTPLHF.

V usage is TRBV6-5 and J usage is TRBJ2-7, with D perhaps TRBD1 (6 bases). The V end was cut by 5 bases, the J end by 3 bases, with 11 bases between. Germline-derived CDR1 and CDR2 are MNHEY and SVGAGI. The CDR3 has 13 amino acids. CDR3 in DNA: TGTGCCAGCAGTCGAGGACAGTACTACGAGCAGTACTTC. Protein sequence: CASSRGQYYEQYF.

The V and J genes are TRBV7-9 and TRBJ1-5; D remains ambiguous. Germline V CDR1 and CDR2: SEHNR, FQNEAQ (reference sequence). V was pared by 2 bases and J by 0 bases, with 14 bases between. The CDR3 consists of 17 residues. CDR3 DNA: TGTGCCAGCAGCTTAACCGTTGACAAGTATAGCAATCAGCCCCAGCATTTT. This translates into CASSLTVDKYSNQPQHF. Combining the CDR3 with reference TRBV7-9 and TRBJ1-5 gives the whole variable domain DTGVSQNPRHKITKRGQNVTFRCDPISEHNRLYWYRQTLGQGPEFLTYFQNEAQLEKSRLLSDRFSAERPKGSFSTLEIQRTEQGDSAMYLCASSLTVDKYSNQPQHFGDGTRLSIL.

This clone has a handful of counts. The rearrangement links TRBV29-1 to TRBJ1-1, with TRBD1 matching over 7 bases. The germline V gene has CDR1 SQVTM and CDR2 ANQGSEA. CDR3 size: 13 residues. J was trimmed by 1 base and V by 6 bases; bases with no gene match: 5. The CDR3 DNA follows: TGCAGCGTGGCGGGACAGACGAACACTGAAGCTTTCTTT. Translating it yields CSVAGQTNTEAFF.

The J gene is TRBJ1-4, the V gene TRBV6-1; 7 nucleotides match TRBD1. This CDR3 region has 17 residues. Germline lookup yields CDR1 MNHNS and CDR2 SASEGT. Germline trimming cut 3 bases from V and 6 bases from J; bases unmatched to any gene: 13. The CDR3 reads CASSDRGQSRWDEKLFF. As DNA, the CDR3 is TGTGCCAGCAGTGACCGGGGACAGTCCCGGTGGGATGAAAAACTGTTTTTT.

CDR3: CASSPGTSLNTDTQYF. The CDR3 bases are TGTGCCAGCAGCCCAGGGACTAGCCTTAACACAGATACGCAGTATTTT. This chain connects TRBV5-4 to TRBJ2-3; 9 nucleotides match TRBD2. Per the germline V gene, CDR1 is SGHNT and CDR2 is YYREEE (reference sequence). The trim removed 4 bases at V and 2 bases at J, leaving 8 bases unmatched. The CDR3 length is 16 residues.

The chain uses TRBV28 and TRBJ1-1; possible D gene TRBD1, 6 bases. The V end lost 3 bases, the J end lost 1 base, and 9 bases lay between the germline ends. The CDR3 loop spans 14 amino acids. CDR1 and CDR2 (germline): MDHEN, SYDVKM. The CDR3 coding sequence is TGTGCCAGCAGTTTCCCAGGGGCGAACACTGAAGCTTTCTTT. Translation gives CASSFPGANTEAFF. Full variable domain (remainder filled in from reference TRBV28 and TRBJ1-1): DVKVTQSSRYLVKRTGEKVFLECVQDMDHENMFWYRQDPGLGLRLIYFSYDVKMKEKGDIPEGYSVSREKKERFSLILESASTNQTSMYLCASSFPGANTEAFFGQGTRLTVV.

The chain has TRBV5-1 and TRBJ1-6, with TRBD1 matching over 7 bases. Germline V gene lookup returns CDR1 SGHRS and CDR2 YFSETQ. This CDR3 comprises 17 residues. V lost 0 bases, J lost 6 bases, and 9 bases stayed unmatched. CDR3 DNA sequence: TGCGCCAGCAGCTTGGGTCGTGGGGACAGCCCTAATTCACCCCTCCACTTT. The encoded protein is CASSLGRGDSPNSPLHF.

The chain is built from TRBV23-1 and TRBJ1-1; D is perhaps TRBD1 (6 bases). TRBV23-1 is an open reading frame whose function is uncertain. Deletions cut 7 bases from V and 5 bases from J, with 20 bases between. The length of the CDR3 is 15 residues. The CDR3 DNA reads TGCGCCAGCATTCTCTGCTACAGGGTGGCTACTGAAGCTTTCTTT. It codes for CASILCYRVATEAFF.

The chain carries TRBV11-2 and TRBJ2-5; D is perhaps TRBD1 (6 bases). The CDR3 contains 14 residues. Germline CDR1 and CDR2: SGHAT and FQNNGV. V shed 5 bases and J shed 5 bases, with 15 bases lying between them. The CDR3 DNA is TGTGCCAGCAGCATCACAGGGAATGGTGAGACCCAGTACTTC. It is translated as CASSITGNGETQYF.

The chain carries TRBV7-6 and TRBJ2-3; D not certain. Germline CDR1 is SGHVS and CDR2 is FNYEAQ. Trimming pared 5 bases from V and 4 bases from J, leaving 13 bases between. The CDR3 is 14 amino acids. The CDR3 here is CASSLLVNSDTQYF. CDR3 bases: TGTGCCAGCAGCCTCCTCGTTAACTCAGATACGCAGTATTTT.

The rearrangement links TRBV9 to TRBJ2-3; 16 bases fit TRBD2. Per germline, CDR1 SGDLS and CDR2 YYNGEE. The length of the CDR3 is 19 residues. With V trimmed by 1 base and J by 5 bases, 10 bases remained unmatched. DNA of the CDR3: TGTGCCAGCAGCGTAACCGGGACTAGCGGGGGGGCCGTGAGAGATACGCAGTATTTT. This translates into CASSVTGTSGGAVRDTQYF. Combining the CDR3 with reference TRBV9 and TRBJ2-3 gives the whole variable domain DSGVTQTPKHLITATGQRVTLRCSPRSGDLSVYWYQQSLDQGLQFLIQYYNGEERAKGNILERFSAQQFPDLHSELNLSSLELGDSALYFCASSVTGTSGGAVRDTQYFGPGTRLTVL.

This chain connects TRBV19 to TRBJ2-2; D gene unclear. Trimming took 3 bases from V and 1 from J, leaving 9 bases between them. The CDR3 is 15 amino acids. Germline CDR1 and CDR2: LNHDA and SQIVND (reference sequence). The CDR3 region is CASSMAVQNTGELFF. The CDR3 DNA reads as TGTGCCAGTAGTATGGCAGTCCAGAACACCGGGGAGCTGTTTTTT. Full variable domain (rest looked up from reference TRBV19 and TRBJ2-2): DGGITQSPKYLFRKEGQNVTLSCEQNLNHDAMYWYRQDPGQGLRLIYYSQIVNDFQKGDIAEGYSVSREKKESFPLTVTSAQKNPTAFYLCASSMAVQNTGELFFGEGSRLTVL.

The J gene is TRBJ1-1, the V gene TRBV11-1; 7 nucleotides line up with TRBD1. Losses at the gene ends were 7 bases for V and 0 bases for J; bases not matched to a gene: 8. Per the germline V gene, CDR1 is SGHAT and CDR2 is FQDESV (reference sequence). CDR3 length equals 15 residues. The CDR3 DNA sequence: TGTGCCAGCACGACAGGGCTTCTGATGAACACTGAAGCTTTCTTT. Amino acids: CASTTGLLMNTEAFF.

The chain has TRBV3-1 (or the pseudogene TRBV3-2) and TRBJ1-2, with 8 bases lining up with TRBD1. The germline V gene encodes CDR1 LGHDT and CDR2 YNNKEL (reference sequence). The CDR3 spans 16 residues. V lost 1 base and J lost 8; bases outside the gene matches: 12. CDR3 sequence reads: CASSQVGGQGQRGYTF. The CDR3 DNA sequence: TGTGCCAGCAGCCAAGTCGGAGGACAGGGCCAGAGGGGCTACACCTTC.

This chain uses TRBV18 with TRBJ1-2; TRBD1 agrees at 8 bases. Germline V lookup: CDR1 KGHSH, CDR2 LQKENI. The CDR3 spans 15 residues. Trimming took 1 base from V and 1 from J; bases not matched to a gene: 2. The CDR3 nucleotides read TGTGCCAGCTCACCACGGGGACAGGTTAACTATGGCTACACCTTC. Its protein product is CASSPRGQVNYGYTF.

To note about this clone: Other DNA sequences in this sample translate to the same CDR3. The chain is built from TRBV12-3 or TRBV12-4 and TRBJ2-1; D unclear. The CDR3 is 11 amino acids. Deletions cut 3 bases from V and 9 bases from J, with 6 bases between. The CDR3 reads CASSLRGEQFF. The CDR3 DNA reads TGTGCCAGCAGTTTGCGTGGTGAGCAGTTCTTC.

Comments on this clone: Additional DNA sequences in this sample encode the identical CDR3. This rearrangement joins TRBV5-1 to TRBJ1-3; 8 bases are shared with TRBD1. V shed 4 bases and J 4 bases; nucleotides not matched to a gene: 4. The CDR3 loop spans 14 amino acids. Germline V gene sequence: CDR1 SGHRS, CDR2 YFSETQ. The CDR3 nucleotides are TGCGCCAGCAGCCTAGGGACAGGCGGAAACACCATATATTTT. It is translated as CASSLGTGGNTIYF.

V and J are TRBV15 and TRBJ1-2; no reliable D call. The CDR3 consists of 14 residues. The germline V and J ends were trimmed by 0 bases and 3 bases, with 8 bases remaining between them. Germline lookup yields CDR1 LNHNV and CDR2 YYDKDF (reference sequence). In nucleotides, the CDR3 is TGTGCCACCAGCAGAGATAGAACAGACTATGGCTACACCTTC. Protein sequence: CATSRDRTDYGYTF.

Comment on this clone: The same CDR3 also results from other DNA sequences found in this sample. The chain employs TRBV5-1 and TRBJ1-4; D remains unclear. The CDR3 length is 14 residues. Germline V gene data show CDR1 as SGHRS and CDR2 as YFSETQ. With 0 bases removed from V and 4 bases from J, the gap between germline ends came to 7 bases. CDR3 sequence (DNA): TGCGCCAGCAGCTTGGGGCAGGATAATGAAAAACTGTTTTTT. Protein: CASSLGQDNEKLFF. The complete variable domain, with remaining parts taken from reference TRBV5-1 and TRBJ1-4, reads KAGVTQTPRYLIKTRGQQVTLSCSPISGHRSVSWYQQTPGQGLQFLFEYFSETQRNKGNFPGRFSGRQFSNSRSEMNVSTLELGDSALYLCASSLGQDNEKLFFGSGTQLSVL.

The gene calls are TRBV7-9 and TRBJ1-2, with D hard to call. From germline, CDR1 is SEHNR and CDR2 FQNEAQ (reference sequence). V lost 5 bases to trimming and J lost 4 bases, with 14 bases between them. The CDR3 sequence is 14 residues long. In DNA, the CDR3 is TGTGCCAGCAGCCTATCCGGGGAGGGCTATGGCTACACCTTC. Protein: CASSLSGEGYGYTF.

The J gene is TRBJ2-5, the V gene TRBV29-1, with 15 positions matching TRBD2. This CDR3 spans 14 amino acids. Trimming at V came to 7 bases and at J to 4 bases, leaving 4 bases not matched to a gene. CDR1 and CDR2 (germline): SQVTM, ANQGSEA. Written as DNA, the CDR3 is TGCAGCGCCCGGACTAGCGGGGGGGTAGAGACCCAGTACTTC. Its translation is CSARTSGGVETQYF. Using reference TRBV29-1 and TRBJ2-5 for the parts outside the CDR3, the full variable domain is SAVISQKPSRDICQRGTSLTIQCQVDSQVTMMFWYRQQPGQSLTLIATANQGSEATYESGFVIDKFPISRPNLTFSTLTVSNMSPEDSSIYLCSARTSGGVETQYFGPGTRLLVL.

This rearrangement joins TRBV21-1 to TRBJ2-7; the table calls TRBD1, which could not be checked here. TRBV21-1 is a documented pseudogene. This CDR3 contains 11 residues. The CDR3 loop is CASSDSGLQYF. The CDR3 bases are TGTGCCAGCAGCGATTCAGGGCTTCAGTACTTC.

The rearrangement links TRBV9 to TRBJ2-3, with 7 bases matching TRBD2. The CDR3 consists of 16 residues. The trim removed 2 bases at V and 2 bases at J, leaving 8 bases unmatched. The germline V gene encodes CDR1 SGDLS and CDR2 YYNGEE. The CDR3 region is CASSVSSGHSTDTQYF. DNA of the CDR3: TGTGCCAGCAGCGTCTCTAGCGGCCATTCCACAGATACGCAGTATTTT.

The rearrangement joins TRBV9 to TRBJ2-5; 12 bases are a match to TRBD2. V gave up 4 bases and J gave up 5 bases; unmatched junction bases: 6. The CDR3 runs 15 residues. Germline-derived CDR1 and CDR2 are SGDLS and YYNGEE. CDR3: CASSQGLAGTETQYF. The CDR3 coding sequence is TGTGCCAGCAGCCAAGGACTAGCGGGGACGGAGACCCAGTACTTC. The full variable domain, rest sourced from reference TRBV9 and TRBJ2-5, is DSGVTQTPKHLITATGQRVTLRCSPRSGDLSVYWYQQSLDQGLQFLIQYYNGEERAKGNILERFSAQQFPDLHSELNLSSLELGDSALYFCASSQGLAGTETQYFGPGTRLLVL.

As to this clone: Within the sample, other DNA sequences also encode this same CDR3. The chain uses TRBV11-3 and TRBJ1-1, with TRBD1 as a possible D gene (6 bases). This CDR3 region has 13 residues. The germline CDR1 and CDR2 sequences are SGHNT and YENEEA. Trimming took off 5 bases at V and 5 bases at J, with 12 bases between the two ends. CDR3 coding DNA: TGTGCCAGCAGCCTCAGGGGCGGGACTGAAGCTTTCTTT. Encoded protein: CASSLRGGTEAFF.

This clone appeared a single time. The chain uses TRBV7-9 and TRBJ1-6; 8 bases map to TRBD1. The CDR3 is 15 amino acids. The V segment lost 3 bases and the J segment 7 bases; nucleotides outside the gene matches: 5. CDR1 SEHNR and CDR2 FQNEAQ come from the germline V gene (reference sequence). As DNA, the CDR3 is TGTGCCAGCAGCTTCGACAGGGGTAGGAATTCACCCCTCCACTTT. Protein: CASSFDRGRNSPLHF. The entire variable domain, with the rest obtained from reference TRBV7-9 and TRBJ1-6, is as follows: DTGVSQNPRHKITKRGQNVTFRCDPISEHNRLYWYRQTLGQGPEFLTYFQNEAQLEKSRLLSDRFSAERPKGSFSTLEIQRTEQGDSAMYLCASSFDRGRNSPLHFGNGTRLTVT.

The V and J genes are TRBV6-1 and TRBJ1-3, with 7 positions matching TRBD1. The germline gives CDR1 MNHNS, CDR2 SASEGT. Trimming cost V 2 bases and J 0 bases; bases outside gene matches: 4. The CDR3 is 16 residues long. In DNA, the CDR3 is TGTGCCAGCAGTGAACAGGGGGTCATCTCTGGAAACACCATATATTTT. Encoded protein: CASSEQGVISGNTIYF.